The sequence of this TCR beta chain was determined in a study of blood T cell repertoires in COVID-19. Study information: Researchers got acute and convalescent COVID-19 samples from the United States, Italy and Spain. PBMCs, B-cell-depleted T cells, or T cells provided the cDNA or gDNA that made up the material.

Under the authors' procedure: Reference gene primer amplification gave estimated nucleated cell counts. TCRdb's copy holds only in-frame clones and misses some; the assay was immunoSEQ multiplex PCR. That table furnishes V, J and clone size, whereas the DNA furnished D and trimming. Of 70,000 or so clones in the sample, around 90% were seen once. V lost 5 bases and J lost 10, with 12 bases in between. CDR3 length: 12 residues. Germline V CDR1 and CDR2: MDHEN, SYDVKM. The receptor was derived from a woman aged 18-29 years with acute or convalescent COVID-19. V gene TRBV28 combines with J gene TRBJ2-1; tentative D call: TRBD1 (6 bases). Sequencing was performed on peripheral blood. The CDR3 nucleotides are TGTGCCAGCAGTGCGTCCGGGACAGAGCAGTTCTTC. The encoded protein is CASSASGTEQFF. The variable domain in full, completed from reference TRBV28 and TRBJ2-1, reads DVKVTQSSRYLVKRTGEKVFLECVQDMDHENMFWYRQDPGLGLRLIYFSYDVKMKEKGDIPEGYSVSREKKERFSLILESASTNQTSMYLCASSASGTEQFFGPGTRLTVL.